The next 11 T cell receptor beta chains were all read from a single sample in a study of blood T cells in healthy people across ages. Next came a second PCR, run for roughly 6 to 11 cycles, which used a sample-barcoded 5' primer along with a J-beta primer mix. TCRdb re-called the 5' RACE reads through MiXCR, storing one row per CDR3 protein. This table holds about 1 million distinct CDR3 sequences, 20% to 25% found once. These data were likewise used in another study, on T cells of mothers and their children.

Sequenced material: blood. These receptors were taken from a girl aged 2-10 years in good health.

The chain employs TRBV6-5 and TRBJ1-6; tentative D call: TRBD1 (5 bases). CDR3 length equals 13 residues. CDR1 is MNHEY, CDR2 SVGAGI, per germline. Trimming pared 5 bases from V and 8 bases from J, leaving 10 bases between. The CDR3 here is CASSQGEYSPLHF. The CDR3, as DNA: TGTGCCAGCAGTCAGGGAGAATATTCACCCCTCCACTTT.

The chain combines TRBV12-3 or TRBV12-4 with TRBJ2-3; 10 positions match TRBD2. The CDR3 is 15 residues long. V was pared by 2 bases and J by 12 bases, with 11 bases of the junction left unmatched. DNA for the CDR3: TGTGCCAGCAGTTTAAACTACGAGCGGGAGGGTCCACAGTATTTT. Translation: CASSLNYEREGPQYF.

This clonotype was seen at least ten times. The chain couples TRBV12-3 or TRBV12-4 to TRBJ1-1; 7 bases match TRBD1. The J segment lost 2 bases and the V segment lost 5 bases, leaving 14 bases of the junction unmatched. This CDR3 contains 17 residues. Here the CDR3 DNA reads TGTGCCAGCAGTCTGGGGGACAGTGAGGGGCCTAACACTGAAGCTTTCTTT. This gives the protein CASSLGDSEGPNTEAFF.

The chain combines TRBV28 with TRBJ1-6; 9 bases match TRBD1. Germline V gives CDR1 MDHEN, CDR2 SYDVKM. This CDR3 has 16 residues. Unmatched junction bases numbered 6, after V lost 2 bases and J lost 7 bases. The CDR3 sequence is CASSLGTGPPNSPLHF. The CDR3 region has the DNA TGTGCCAGCAGTTTAGGGACAGGGCCTCCCAATTCACCCCTCCACTTT.

The CDR3 loop reads CASSAQGFSYEQYF. CDR3 DNA: TGTGCCAGCAGCGCACAGGGTTTCTCCTACGAGCAGTACTTC. The chain recombines TRBV9 with TRBJ2-5, with D perhaps matching TRBD1 (6 bases). The J call may be mistaken, given a closer DNA end match to TRBJ2-7. CDR1 is SGDLS and CDR2 is YYNGEE in the germline V gene. The CDR3 is 14 amino acids.

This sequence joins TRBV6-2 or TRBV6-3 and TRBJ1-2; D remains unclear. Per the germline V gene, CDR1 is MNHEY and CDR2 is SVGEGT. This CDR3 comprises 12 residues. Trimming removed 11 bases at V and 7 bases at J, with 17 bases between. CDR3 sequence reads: CAARESAGGYTF. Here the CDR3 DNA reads TGTGCCGCCCGGGAGAGTGCGGGTGGCTACACCTTC.

CDR3 in amino acids: CASSLGLRGRYNEQFF. The CDR3 nucleotides are TGTGCCAGCAGCTTGGGGTTGCGGGGGCGCTACAATGAGCAGTTCTTC. The chain has TRBV5-6 and TRBJ2-5; a possible D gene is TRBD2 (7 bases). The last part of the DNA fits TRBJ2-1 better; the J call may be wrong. Germline V gives CDR1 SGHDT, CDR2 YYEEEE. CDR3 size: 16 residues.

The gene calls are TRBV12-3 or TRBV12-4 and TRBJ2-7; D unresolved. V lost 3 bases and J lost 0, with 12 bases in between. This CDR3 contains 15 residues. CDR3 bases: TGTGCCAGCAGTTTTCGGCGTCACTACTCCTACGAGCAGTACTTC. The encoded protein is CASSFRRHYSYEQYF.

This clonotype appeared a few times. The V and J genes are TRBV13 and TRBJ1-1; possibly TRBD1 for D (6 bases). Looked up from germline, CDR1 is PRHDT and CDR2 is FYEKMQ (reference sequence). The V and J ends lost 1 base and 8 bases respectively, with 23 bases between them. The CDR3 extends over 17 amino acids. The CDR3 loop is CASSLDKTTGPGVEAFF. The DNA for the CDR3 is TGTGCCAGCAGCTTAGACAAGACTACAGGGCCCGGGGTGGAAGCTTTCTTT.

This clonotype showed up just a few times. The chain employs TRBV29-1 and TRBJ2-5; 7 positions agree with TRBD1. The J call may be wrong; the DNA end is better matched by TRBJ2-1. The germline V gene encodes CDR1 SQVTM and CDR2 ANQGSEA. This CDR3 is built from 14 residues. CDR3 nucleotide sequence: TGCAGCGCTCGATACAGGGGTCCGAGCGATGAGCAGTTCTTC. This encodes CSARYRGPSDEQFF.

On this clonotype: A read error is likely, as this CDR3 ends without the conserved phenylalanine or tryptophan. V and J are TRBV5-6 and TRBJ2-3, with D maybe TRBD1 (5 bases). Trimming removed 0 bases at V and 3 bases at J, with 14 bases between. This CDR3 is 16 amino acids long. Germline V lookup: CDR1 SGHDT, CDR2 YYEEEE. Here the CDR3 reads CASSLVDRGGTDTQYL. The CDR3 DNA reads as TGTGCCAGCAGCTTGGTAGATAGGGGCGGAACAGATACGCAGTATCTT.